The text below deals with one T cell receptor beta chain. The antigen remains unidentified. This specimen belongs to a study of post-analysis software for immune sequencing data. Notes on the study in general: Significantly lower normalized Chao1 diversity was found in patients with multiple sclerosis relative to controls. Elevated frequency relative to controls characterized 4 or 5 TRBV segments in patients, TRBV5-6, TRBV5-1 and TRBV20-1 among them.

Unique molecular identifiers were carried by the TCR beta cDNA libraries. TCRdb re-called the PCR reads with MiXCR, one entry per CDR3 protein. The profile shows hundreds of thousands of distinct CDR3 sequences, 25% to 30% of them singletons. The CDR3 has 16 residues. Trimming took 5 bases from V and 3 from J, leaving 16 bases between them. Germline V gene sequence: CDR1 SGHTA, CDR2 FQGNSA. The sample comprised blood. The source of this sequence is a girl aged 10 to 17 with multiple sclerosis. The V gene is TRBV7-2, the J gene TRBJ2-2, with D possibly TRBD2 on 6 matching bases. The CDR3 protein is CASSGRGTLHTGELFF. CDR3 DNA: TGTGCCAGCAGCGGACGGGGGACTCTACACACCGGGGAGCTGTTTTTT.